This T cell receptor beta chain comes out of a study of blood T cell repertoires in COVID-19. Study background: The United States, Italy and Spain provided the acute and convalescent COVID-19 samples. PBMCs, B-cell-depleted T cells, or T cells provided the cDNA or gDNA that made up the material.

Authors' data handling: Reference gene primer amplification gave nucleated cell count estimates. Measured with immunoSEQ multiplex PCR; TCRdb has only the in-frame clones, and not every one. The V and J calls and clone size were taken over from that table, and D and trimming were inferred from the DNA. This sample has some 150,000 clones, with roughly 90% found just once. After removal of 6 bases from V and 7 bases from J, the junction contained 2 bases not matched to a gene. The CDR3 runs 14 residues. Looked up from germline, CDR1 is MDHEN and CDR2 is SYDVKM. Sequencing used peripheral blood. This TCR was sampled from a human donor in a cohort sampled during active COVID-19. This rearrangement joins TRBV28 to TRBJ2-4; 14 bases line up with TRBD2. The CDR3: CASSRLAGGNIQYF. The DNA for the CDR3 is TGTGCCAGCAGCCGACTAGCGGGAGGGAACATTCAGTACTTC.